Reported below is one T cell receptor beta chain. In the original workflow: Amplification of reference gene primers provided the estimated nucleated cell counts. Repertoires were generated with immunoSEQ multiplex PCR, while TCRdb's copy carries only in-frame clones and drops some. D and trimming were read from the DNA, whereas the V and J calls and clone size are those reported in that table. The top ten hold under 0.3% of the sample, which has some 700,000 clones, 70% to 90% seen once. The V and J ends lost 0 bases and 1 base respectively, with 12 bases between them. Germline V lookup: CDR1 GTSNPN, CDR2 SVGIG (reference sequence). This CDR3 is 15 amino acids long. These data originate in a study of blood T cell repertoires in COVID-19.

Sequenced input: peripheral blood. V is TRBV30 and J is TRBJ1-1, with D unclear. This receptor was obtained from a young woman with acute or convalescent COVID-19. CDR3 protein: CAWSVDYGENTEAFF. CDR3 nucleotide sequence: TGTGCCTGGAGTGTAGATTACGGAGAGAACACTGAAGCTTTCTTT.